The 10 T cell receptor beta chains below come from one sample, sequenced in a study of graft-versus-host responses after intestinal transplantation (dated by TCRdb to the early 2020s). Library construction relied on the immunoSEQ multiplex PCR assay. Held by TCRdb, this immuneACCESS table contains in-frame sequences only and omits some clones. Under half of the omission traces to an unresolved V gene where checked; the cause of the rest is unknown. Recorded for this sample are roughly 19,000 clones; approximately 70% of them occurred a single time. Clones ranked in the top ten supply 8% of the sample. Intraepithelial and lamina propria lymphocytes were isolated from graft specimens using dithiothreitol, EDTA incubations and collagenase D digestion. Sequencing used ileum tissue, obtained around 20 days after intestinal transplant. Receptors were obtained from a human patient who received an intestinal transplant, so some T cells may come from the graft donor.

CDR3 loop: CASRDRGNTEAFF. CDR3 in DNA: TGCGCCAGCAGGGACAGGGGGAACACTGAAGCTTTCTTT. The J gene is TRBJ1-1, the V gene TRBV5-1; TRBD1 aligns across 9 bases. The CDR3 loop spans 13 amino acids. V was pared by 5 bases and J by 1 base, with 0 bases of the junction left unmatched. Germline-derived CDR1 and CDR2 are SGHRS and YFSETQ.

This clone has just a few counts. The chain links TRBV7-9 to TRBJ1-4; 11 bases map to TRBD1. CDR3 length: 12 residues. After removal of 5 bases from V and 15 bases from J, the junction contained 5 bases not matched to a gene. CDR1 is SEHNR, CDR2 FQNEAQ, per germline (reference sequence). CDR3 coding DNA: TGTGCCAGCAGCGCCGGGACAGGGGGGGTGTTTTTT. Translating gives CASSAGTGGVFF.

The chain couples TRBV4-3 to TRBJ2-1; 13 positions match TRBD2. The V segment lost 0 bases and the J segment 4 bases; nucleotides outside the gene matches: 3. The CDR3 is 17 amino acids. Germline V gene lookup returns CDR1 LGHNA and CDR2 YSLEER. CDR3 coding DNA: TGCGCCAGCAGCCAAGACCTACTAGCGGGGGGGTACAATGAGCAGTTCTTC. This codes for CASSQDLLAGGYNEQFF.

The CDR3 nucleotides are TGTGCCAGCAGCTTAGGTAGCGGTAACACCTACGAGCAGTACTTC. Translated, it gives CASSLGSGNTYEQYF. The rearrangement links TRBV7-6 to TRBJ2-7, with TRBD2 as a possible D gene (6 bases). Trimming pared 1 base from V and 2 bases from J, leaving 12 bases between. In germline, CDR1 is SGHVS, CDR2 FNYEAQ. CDR3 length equals 15 residues.

The genes are TRBV6-5 and TRBJ2-2; 8 bases map to TRBD2. Germline V gene sequence: CDR1 MNHEY, CDR2 SVGAGI. The CDR3 length is 15 residues. Trimming removed 4 bases from V and 5 bases from J; junction bases left unmatched: 6. The CDR3 DNA reads TGTGCCAGCAGTTTCGGGGGGGCCCGTACCGGGGAGCTGTTTTTT. This encodes CASSFGGARTGELFF.

V usage is TRBV2 and J usage is TRBJ1-1; D is unresolved. Germline loops: CDR1 SNHLY, CDR2 FYNNEI. V gave up 4 bases and J gave up 5 bases, with 11 bases separating them. This CDR3 has 13 residues. The CDR3 nucleotides are TGTGCCAGCAGTGCACTAGAGAAAACTGAAGCTTTCTTT. It is translated as CASSALEKTEAFF. Combining the CDR3 with reference TRBV2 and TRBJ1-1 gives the whole variable domain EPEVTQTPSHQVTQMGQEVILRCVPISNHLYFYWYRQILGQKVEFLVSFYNNEISEKSEIFDDQFSVERPDGSNFTLKIRSTKLEDSAMYFCASSALEKTEAFFGQGTRLTVV.

CDR3 region: CATSRGLTAYYTGELFF. CDR3 sequence (DNA): TGTGCCACCAGCAGAGGACTCACTGCTTATTACACCGGGGAGCTGTTTTTT. The gene calls are TRBV15 and TRBJ2-2; no reliable D call. Between the trimmed V and J ends, which lost 1 base and 3 bases, there was a span of 15 bases. Germline V gene lookup returns CDR1 LNHNV and CDR2 YYDKDF (reference sequence). The CDR3 is 17 residues long.

The V and J genes are TRBV11-2 and TRBJ2-7; D remains unclear. The V end lost 1 base, the J end lost 5 bases, and 6 bases lay between the germline ends. The CDR3 contains 12 residues. The germline CDR1 and CDR2 sequences are SGHAT and FQNNGV. The CDR3 protein is CASSLARDEQYF. DNA of the CDR3: TGTGCCAGCAGCTTAGCCCGTGACGAGCAGTACTTC.

This chain joins TRBV9 and TRBJ1-1; 8 bases are shared with TRBD1. The CDR3 extends over 17 amino acids. The germline gives CDR1 SGDLS, CDR2 YYNGEE. The V gene end was trimmed by 4 bases and the J gene end by 0 bases; junction bases not matched to a gene: 11. CDR3 residues: CASSKGGQGAVNTEAFF. The CDR3 nucleotides read TGTGCCAGCAGCAAAGGGGGGCAGGGGGCTGTGAACACTGAAGCTTTCTTT.

The chain couples TRBV30 to TRBJ1-6; D gene uncertain. Germline lookup yields CDR1 GTSNPN and CDR2 SVGIG (reference sequence). CDR3 length: 17 residues. The ends were cut back, 0 bases at V and 10 bases at J, with 22 bases in the middle. The CDR3 region has the DNA TGTGCCTGGAGTGTAGGTAGAATTTTGAGCAGGAACTCACCCCTCCACTTT. Translation gives CAWSVGRILSRNSPLHF.